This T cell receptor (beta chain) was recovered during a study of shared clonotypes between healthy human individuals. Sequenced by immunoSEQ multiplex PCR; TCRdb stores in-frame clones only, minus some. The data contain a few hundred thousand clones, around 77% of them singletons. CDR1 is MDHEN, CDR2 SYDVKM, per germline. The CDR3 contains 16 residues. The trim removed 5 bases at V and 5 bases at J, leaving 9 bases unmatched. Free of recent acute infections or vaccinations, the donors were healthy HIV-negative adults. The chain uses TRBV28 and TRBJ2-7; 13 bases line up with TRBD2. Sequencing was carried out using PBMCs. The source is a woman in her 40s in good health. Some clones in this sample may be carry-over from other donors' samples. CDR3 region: CASSETSGRAGDEQYF. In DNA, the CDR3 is TGTGCCAGCAGTGAAACTAGCGGGAGGGCCGGGGACGAGCAGTACTTC.